This TCR beta chain was documented in a study of cytomegalovirus exposure and HLA in healthy donors. Points from the study as a whole: Differences between HLA loci emerged in a later analysis of TCR association rates, with DRB1 most and HLA-C fewest. An apparent linkage of common viral pathogens to several of the most significant clusters emerged in a later analysis.

PCR involved 60 Vbeta and 13 Jbeta primers. Produced via immunoSEQ multiplex PCR; TCRdb's table is partial and in-frame only. The sample lists around 200,000 clones; more than 75% were seen once. Germline-derived CDR1 and CDR2 are SNHLY and FYNNEI. V lost 6 bases, J lost 3 bases, and 5 bases stayed unmatched. The CDR3 extends over 14 amino acids. A remark on this clone: Its target is not known.

The sample comprised PBMCs. The genes are TRBV2 and TRBJ1-1; TRBD1 agrees at 9 bases. This receptor was taken from a woman aged 18-29 years in good health and CMV-seronegative. CDR3 bases: TGTGCCAGCAGCAAGGGACAGGGTGACACTGAAGCTTTCTTT. It specifies CASSKGQGDTEAFF.